What follows describes a single T cell receptor (beta chain). This record belongs to a study of blood T cell repertoires in COVID-19. Study-level background: From the United States, Italy and Spain came samples of acute and convalescent COVID-19. PBMCs, B-cell-depleted T cells, or T cells provided the cDNA or gDNA that made up the material.

Original processing notes: Reference gene primer amplification yielded estimated nucleated cell counts. The data were produced by immunoSEQ multiplex PCR, yet TCRdb's version contains in-frame clones alone and is incomplete. The V and J calls and clone size are taken from that table; D and trimming were inferred from the DNA. The repertoire holds roughly 230,000 clones, with over 75% as singletons. What was sequenced was peripheral blood. This sequence originates from a human donor in a cohort sampled during active COVID-19.

The CDR3 reads CASSQGPETQYF. DNA of the CDR3: TGTGCCAGCAGCCAAGGGCCAGAGACCCAGTACTTC. The gene calls are TRBV3-1 (or the pseudogene TRBV3-2) and TRBJ2-5; D gene uncertain. V lost 1 base, J lost 4 bases, and 4 bases lay in between. The CDR3 consists of 12 residues. CDR1 is LGHDT, CDR2 YNNKEL, per germline (reference sequence).